Each of the 26 T cell receptor beta chains below was sequenced from the same sample in a study of blood T cells in healthy people across ages. Through a sample-barcoded 5' primer and a J-beta primer mix, a second PCR was run for roughly 7 to 11 cycles. MiXCR was run by TCRdb on the 5' RACE reads, yielding one entry per CDR3 protein. The sample lists some 800,000 distinct CDR3 sequences, roughly 44% occurring once. Sequences were obtained from blood. Receptor source: a man in his fifties or sixties in good health.

This clonotype was observed at least ten times. The chain uses TRBV20-1 and TRBJ1-6; no clear D gene. Germline V lookup: CDR1 DFQATT, CDR2 SNEGSKA (reference sequence). The CDR3 covers 14 residues. V was trimmed by 1 base and J by 4 bases, leaving 8 bases between them. The CDR3 region has the DNA TGCAGTGCTAGAGGGACCGATTATAATTCACCCCTCCACTTT. Encoded protein: CSARGTDYNSPLHF.

This clonotype was found a few times. This rearrangement joins TRBV28 to TRBJ2-1; D gene uncertain. This CDR3 is 14 amino acids long. V lost 3 bases to trimming and J lost 4 bases, with 10 bases between them. The germline V gene has CDR1 MDHEN and CDR2 SYDVKM. The CDR3 region has the DNA TGTGCCAGCAGTTTTTCCACGGGTTACAATGAGCAGTTCTTC. Translating it yields CASSFSTGYNEQFF.

V gene TRBV27 combines with J gene TRBJ2-3; weak D call: TRBD2 (6 bases). V lost 2 bases and J lost 4, with 16 bases in between. This CDR3 has 16 amino acids. The V gene's germline CDR1 is MNHEY and CDR2 SMNVEV (reference sequence). CDR3 sequence reads: CASSLRRTGVADTQYF. The CDR3 DNA is TGTGCCAGCAGTTTACGGCGCACGGGAGTCGCAGATACGCAGTATTTT.

The chain combines TRBV6-9 with TRBJ2-7; 9 nucleotides match TRBD2. The junction had 7 bases not matched to a gene; V was cut back by 2 bases and J by 2 bases. CDR1 and CDR2 from the germline V gene are MNHGY and SVAAGI. The CDR3 sequence is 16 residues long. The DNA for the CDR3 is TGTGCCAGCAGTTATGGTTTCGCGGGGGGGACCTACGAGCAGTACTTC. It specifies CASSYGFAGGTYEQYF.

In its sample, this clonotype was seen a few times. The genes are TRBV6-5 and TRBJ1-2; 7 bases are shared with TRBD1. The J segment lost 6 bases and the V segment lost 7 bases, leaving 8 bases of the junction unmatched. Looked up from germline, CDR1 is MNHEY and CDR2 is SVGAGI. This CDR3 has 13 residues. The CDR3 nucleotides read TGTGCCAGCACCCACGGAACAGGGGATGGCTACACCTTC. Its protein is CASTHGTGDGYTF.

This chain links TRBV19 with TRBJ2-4, with D hard to call. The CDR3 runs to 14 residues. V shed 3 bases and J shed 3 bases, with 9 bases lying between them. In germline, CDR1 is LNHDA, CDR2 SQIVND (reference sequence). The CDR3 DNA reads TGTGCCAGTAGTATTCCGGATGTCAAAAACATTCAGTACTTC. As protein: CASSIPDVKNIQYF.

V usage is TRBV27 and J usage is TRBJ2-1; D is uncertain. The CDR3 contains 16 residues. V lost 2 bases, J lost 3 bases, and 14 bases lay in between. Germline V gene sequence: CDR1 MNHEY, CDR2 SMNVEV (reference sequence). The CDR3 DNA follows: TGTGCCAGCAGTTTAGCAGCTTTGAGCTTCTACAATGAGCAGTTCTTC. Its translation is CASSLAALSFYNEQFF.

The V gene is TRBV7-2, the J gene TRBJ2-1, with TRBD1 as a possible D gene (6 bases). Trimming removed 2 bases from V and 6 bases from J, with 20 bases in between. CDR3 length equals 17 residues. Looked up from germline, CDR1 is SGHTA and CDR2 is FQGNSA. The CDR3 DNA reads TGTGCCAGCAGCTTAAGGTTCTGGGGGCGCAGGTCCAATGAGCAGTTCTTC. It specifies CASSLRFWGRRSNEQFF.

V and J are TRBV10-2 and TRBJ2-7, with 10 bases fitting TRBD1. Germline V CDR1 and CDR2: WSHSY, SAAADI. The CDR3 length is 16 residues. Trimming cost V 5 bases and J 2 bases; bases outside gene matches: 9. The DNA for the CDR3 is TGCGCCAGCAGTCTTAGACCGGGACAGGGGACCTACGAGCAGTACTTC. Translating it yields CASSLRPGQGTYEQYF.

This clonotype was picked up a small number of times. The chain uses TRBV7-3 and TRBJ2-5; tentative D call: TRBD2 (7 bases). The CDR3 covers 14 residues. Per the germline V gene, CDR1 is SGHTA and CDR2 is FQGTGA. Trimming took 5 bases from V and 5 from J, leaving 15 bases between them. CDR3 sequence: CASSEAGTFETQYF. CDR3 in DNA: TGTGCCAGCAGCGAAGCGGGGACATTTGAGACCCAGTACTTC. Filled out from reference TRBV7-3 and TRBJ2-5, the complete variable domain reads GAGVSQTPSNKVTEKGKYVELRCDPISGHTALYWYRQSLGQGPEFLIYFQGTGAADDSGLPNDRFFAVRPEGSVSTLKIQRTERGDSAVYLCASSEAGTFETQYFGPGTRLLVL.

V gene TRBV5-6 combines with J gene TRBJ2-2; a possible D gene is TRBD1 (6 bases). This CDR3 is 15 amino acids long. The ends were cut back, 6 bases at V and 6 bases at J, with 18 bases in the middle. CDR1 and CDR2 from the germline V gene are SGHDT and YYEEEE. CDR3 loop: CASNSQGQVAGELFF. CDR3 DNA sequence: TGTGCCAGCAACTCCCAGGGGCAGGTGGCCGGGGAGCTGTTTTTT.

The chain is built from TRBV7-3 and TRBJ1-1; D not resolved. This CDR3 contains 13 residues. Deletions cut 5 bases from V and 1 base from J, with 8 bases between. From germline, CDR1 is SGHTA and CDR2 FQGTGA. The CDR3 loop reads CASSASRNTEAFF. In nucleotides, the CDR3 is TGTGCCAGCAGCGCGTCCCGGAACACTGAAGCTTTCTTT.

The rearrangement uses TRBV6-2 or TRBV6-3 and TRBJ1-2; D gene uncertain. The V gene's germline CDR1 is MNHEY and CDR2 SVGEGT. This CDR3 contains 13 residues. Trimming removed 0 bases at V and 6 bases at J, with 8 bases between. This CDR3 is CASSYSRADGYTF. As DNA, the CDR3 is TGTGCCAGCAGTTACTCGAGGGCGGATGGCTACACCTTC.

V and J are TRBV27 and TRBJ1-4; the D gene is possibly TRBD1 (6 bases). The CDR3 covers 15 residues. Germline CDR1 is MNHEY and CDR2 is SMNVEV (reference sequence). V was trimmed by 2 bases and J by 7 bases, leaving 14 bases between them. CDR3 in amino acids: CASSLKGQRGEKLFF. CDR3 bases: TGTGCCAGCAGTTTAAAAGGACAGCGTGGTGAAAAACTGTTTTTT.

In its sample, this clonotype was seen a few times. This chain uses TRBV11-3 with TRBJ2-1; TRBD1 matches at 9 bases. Per the germline V gene, CDR1 is SGHNT and CDR2 is YENEEA. V lost 1 base to trimming and J lost 3 bases; unmatched junction nucleotides: 4. The CDR3 is 16 amino acids. The CDR3 spells CASSLVGQGFYNEQFF. For the CDR3, the DNA is TGTGCCAGCAGCTTAGTGGGACAGGGATTCTACAATGAGCAGTTCTTC.

This clonotype turned up a few times. The chain links TRBV12-3 or TRBV12-4 to TRBJ2-1; 12 bases are shared with TRBD2. The CDR3 spans 14 residues. The V and J ends lost 6 bases and 8 bases, in that order; junction bases with no gene match: 5. Here the CDR3 reads CASRRLAGADEQFF. The CDR3 nucleotides are TGTGCCAGCAGAAGACTAGCGGGGGCGGATGAGCAGTTCTTC.

The rearrangement joins TRBV6-1 to TRBJ2-7, with 9 bases aligning to TRBD2. J was trimmed by 3 bases and V by 4 bases; bases with no gene match: 1. Per the germline V gene, CDR1 is MNHNS and CDR2 is SASEGT. This CDR3 region has 13 residues. Here the CDR3 reads CASSVSGGYEQYF. In nucleotides, the CDR3 is TGTGCCAGCAGTGTTAGCGGGGGCTACGAGCAGTACTTC.

V is TRBV2 and J is TRBJ2-7; either TRBD1 or TRBD2 may supply D (5 bases each). Per the germline V gene, CDR1 is SNHLY and CDR2 is FYNNEI. The CDR3 has 13 amino acids. The V gene lost 6 bases and the J gene lost 9 bases, with 18 bases spanning the gap. The CDR3 DNA is TGTGCCAGCAGCATCCGGGACGGAGAGCCGCAGTACTTC. It translates to CASSIRDGEPQYF.

The chain links TRBV28 to TRBJ1-2, with D uncertain. Looked up from germline, CDR1 is MDHEN and CDR2 is SYDVKM. CDR3 size: 14 residues. V was cut by 0 bases and J by 8 bases, with 13 bases left in between. The CDR3 DNA follows: TGTGCCAGCAGTTTATGGCAAATTCCCGGCGGCTACACCTTC. This translates into CASSLWQIPGGYTF.

This clonotype was recorded many times. The chain combines TRBV4-1 with TRBJ2-5; D is undetermined. In germline, CDR1 is MGHRA, CDR2 YSYEKL. V lost 2 bases to trimming and J lost 0 bases, with 16 bases between them. The CDR3 has 17 residues. Written as DNA, the CDR3 is TGCGCCAGCAGCCAACGGGTCATCGATCCGTACCAAGAGACCCAGTACTTC. This sequence encodes CASSQRVIDPYQETQYF.

V and J are TRBV7-8 and TRBJ2-7, with a weak D call TRBD1 (6 bases). Trimming took off 4 bases at V and 4 bases at J, with 14 bases between the two ends. The CDR3 length is 14 residues. The germline gives CDR1 SGHVS, CDR2 FQNEAQ. The CDR3 sequence: CASSSQGMRYEQYF. As DNA, the CDR3 is TGTGCCAGCAGCTCACAGGGAATGCGGTACGAGCAGTACTTC.

The chain carries TRBV6-5 and TRBJ1-1, with D perhaps TRBD1 (6 bases). The CDR3 spans 13 residues. The germline V gene encodes CDR1 MNHEY and CDR2 SVGAGI. V was clipped by 2 bases and J by 8 bases, with 12 bases between them. The CDR3 coding sequence is TGTGCCAGCAGTTACCTAGGACAGAACGAAGCTTTCTTT. Its protein product is CASSYLGQNEAFF.

The chain employs TRBV12-3 or TRBV12-4 and TRBJ2-2, with D perhaps TRBD1 or TRBD2 (5 bases each). V lost 6 bases to trimming and J lost 4 bases, with 12 bases between them. CDR3 size: 14 residues. The CDR3 coding sequence is TGTGCCAGCAGGGGAGAGGGGACCACCGGGGAGCTGTTTTTT. Its translation: CASRGEGTTGELFF.

V usage is TRBV28 and J usage is TRBJ2-7; 7 bases are shared with TRBD1. The DNA end is a closer match to TRBJ2-5, so the J assignment may be wrong. CDR1 is MDHEN and CDR2 is SYDVKM in the germline V gene. This CDR3 is built from 15 residues. Here the CDR3 reads CASSLDPRGSETQYF. In DNA, the CDR3 is TGTGCCAGCAGTTTAGACCCCAGGGGGTCAGAGACCCAGTACTTC.

This clonotype was seen more than once but under ten times. The genes are TRBV10-3 and TRBJ2-7; D might be TRBD1 (5 bases). Between the trimmed V and J ends, which lost 8 bases and 0 bases, there was a span of 11 bases. The CDR3 is 13 amino acids. The germline gives CDR1 ENHRY, CDR2 SYGVKD. The CDR3 DNA is TGTGCCATCGCCCAGGGAAGCTCCTACGAGCAGTACTTC. It yields the protein CAIAQGSSYEQYF.

There are a few counts of this clonotype. V usage is TRBV9 and J usage is TRBJ2-5; 10 bases map to TRBD1. V shed 3 bases, J shed 4 bases, and the junction held 3 bases outside the gene matches. Per the germline V gene, CDR1 is SGDLS and CDR2 is YYNGEE. This CDR3 comprises 14 residues. CDR3 coding DNA: TGTGCCAGCAGCGGAGACAGGGGGCGAGAGACCCAGTACTTC. Protein: CASSGDRGRETQYF. Filled out from reference TRBV9 and TRBJ2-5, the complete variable domain reads DSGVTQTPKHLITATGQRVTLRCSPRSGDLSVYWYQQSLDQGLQFLIQYYNGEERAKGNILERFSAQQFPDLHSELNLSSLELGDSALYFCASSGDRGRETQYFGPGTRLLVL.